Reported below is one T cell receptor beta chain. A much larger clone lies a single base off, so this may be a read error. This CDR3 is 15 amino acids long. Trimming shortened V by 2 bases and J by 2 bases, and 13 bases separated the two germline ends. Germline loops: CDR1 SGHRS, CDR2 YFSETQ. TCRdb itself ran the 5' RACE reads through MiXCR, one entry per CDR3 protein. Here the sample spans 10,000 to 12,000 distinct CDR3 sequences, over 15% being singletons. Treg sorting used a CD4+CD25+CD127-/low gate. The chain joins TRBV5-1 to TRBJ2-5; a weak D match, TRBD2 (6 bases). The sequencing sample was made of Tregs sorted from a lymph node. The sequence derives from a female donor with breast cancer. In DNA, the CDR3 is TGCGCCAGCAGCTTCGCGGCGGGACCACAAGAGACCCAGTACTTC. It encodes CASSFAAGPQETQYF.